This T cell receptor beta chain was sequenced for a study of T cells after somatic rescue of genetic block. V was trimmed by 3 bases and J by 4 bases, leaving 12 bases between them. CDR3 length: 14 residues. CDR1 and CDR2 (germline): MNHNS, SASEGT. Assay: immunoSEQ multiplex PCR; the TCRdb copy retains only in-frame clones and omits some. The sample yields tens of thousands of clones, about nine tenths seen once. The sequencing input was peripheral blood mononuclear cells (PBMCs). This receptor was obtained from a woman aged 18-29 years. The chain employs TRBV6-1 and TRBJ2-5, with D tentatively TRBD1 or TRBD2 (5 bases each). The CDR3 bases are TGTGCCAGCAGTGACCCTGGGGGTGGAGAGACCCAGTACTTC. As protein: CASSDPGGGETQYF.